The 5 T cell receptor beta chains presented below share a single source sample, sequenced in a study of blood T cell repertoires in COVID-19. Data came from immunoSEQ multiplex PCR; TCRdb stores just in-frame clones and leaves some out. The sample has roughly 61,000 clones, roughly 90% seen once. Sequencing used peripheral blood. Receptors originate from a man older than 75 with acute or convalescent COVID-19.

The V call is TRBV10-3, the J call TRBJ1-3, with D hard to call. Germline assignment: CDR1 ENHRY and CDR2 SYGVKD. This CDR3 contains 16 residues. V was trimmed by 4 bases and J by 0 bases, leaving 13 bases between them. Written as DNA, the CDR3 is TGTGCCATCAGTGGGTCAGTCGGTACCTCTGGAAACACCATATATTTT. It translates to CAISGSVGTSGNTIYF.

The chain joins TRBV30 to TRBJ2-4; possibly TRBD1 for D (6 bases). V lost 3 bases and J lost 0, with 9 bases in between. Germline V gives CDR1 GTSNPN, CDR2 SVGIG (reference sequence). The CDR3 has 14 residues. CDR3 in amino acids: CAWSQGLAKNIQYF. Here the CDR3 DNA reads TGTGCCTGGAGCCAGGGGCTAGCCAAAAACATTCAGTACTTC.

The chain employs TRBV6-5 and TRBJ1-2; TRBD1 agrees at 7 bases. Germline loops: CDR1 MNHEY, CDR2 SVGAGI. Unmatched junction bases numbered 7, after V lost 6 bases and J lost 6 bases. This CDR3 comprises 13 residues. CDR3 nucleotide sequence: TGTGCCAGCAGCTATAACAGGGGCAATGGCTACACCTTC. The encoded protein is CASSYNRGNGYTF.

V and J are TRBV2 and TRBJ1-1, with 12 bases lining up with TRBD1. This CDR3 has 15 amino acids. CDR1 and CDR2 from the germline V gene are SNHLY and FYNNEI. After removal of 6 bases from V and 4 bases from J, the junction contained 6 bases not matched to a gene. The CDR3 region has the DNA TGTGCCAGCAGCCGGGACAGGGGGCTTGGCACTGAAGCTTTCTTT. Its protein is CASSRDRGLGTEAFF.

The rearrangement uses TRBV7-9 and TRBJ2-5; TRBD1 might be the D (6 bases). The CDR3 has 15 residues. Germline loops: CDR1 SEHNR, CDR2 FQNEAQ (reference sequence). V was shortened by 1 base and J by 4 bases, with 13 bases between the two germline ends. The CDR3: CASSLELGAGETQYF. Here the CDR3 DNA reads TGTGCCAGCAGCTTAGAGTTGGGGGCGGGAGAGACCCAGTACTTC. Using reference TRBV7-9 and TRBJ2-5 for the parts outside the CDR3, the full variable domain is DTGVSQNPRHKITKRGQNVTFRCDPISEHNRLYWYRQTLGQGPEFLTYFQNEAQLEKSRLLSDRFSAERPKGSFSTLEIQRTEQGDSAMYLCASSLELGAGETQYFGPGTRLLVL.